This entry is about one T cell receptor beta chain. The antigen is undetermined. The donors comprised healthy bone marrow donors. This sample stems from a study of cytomegalovirus exposure and HLA in healthy donors. Study results and limitations: In a later analysis, HLA-associated TCR beta chains were more clonally expanded than equally common others. Researchers counted some 150 TCR beta chains as cytomegalovirus-associated. Segments of the TCR beta V type were, in most cases, productive about 87% or about 30% of the time in an earlier analysis.

Both 60 Vbeta primers and 13 Jbeta primers went into the PCR. Data came from immunoSEQ multiplex PCR; TCRdb stores just in-frame clones and leaves some out. The data contain approximately 150,000 clones, around four fifths of them singletons. From germline, CDR1 is SGDLS and CDR2 YYNGEE. Trimming removed 0 bases at V and 3 bases at J, with 10 bases between. The CDR3 covers 14 residues. The specimen sequenced was PBMCs. This sequence joins TRBV9 and TRBJ2-7; D is perhaps TRBD1 (5 bases). The receptor was isolated from a man aged 18 to 30 in good health and CMV-seropositive. This chain's CDR3 is CASSVGAGIYEQYF. The DNA of the CDR3 is TGTGCCAGCAGCGTAGGAGCAGGGATCTACGAGCAGTACTTC. The full variable domain, rest sourced from reference TRBV9 and TRBJ2-7, is DSGVTQTPKHLITATGQRVTLRCSPRSGDLSVYWYQQSLDQGLQFLIQYYNGEERAKGNILERFSAQQFPDLHSELNLSSLELGDSALYFCASSVGAGIYEQYFGPGTRLTVT.